These 27 T cell receptor beta chains originate from one sample sequenced in a study of blood T cell repertoires in COVID-19. Sequencing used immunoSEQ multiplex PCR; TCRdb keeps in-frame clones, though not all of them. The repertoire consists of 100,000 to 120,000 clones, with roughly 79% occurring once and the leading ten covering roughly 9.4%. Sample: peripheral blood. Receptors originate from a woman in her seventies with acute or convalescent COVID-19.

The V gene is TRBV27, the J gene TRBJ1-2; D is ambiguous. CDR3 length: 14 residues. Germline CDR1 and CDR2: MNHEY and SMNVEV (reference sequence). Trimming pared 0 bases from V and 4 bases from J, leaving 9 bases between. CDR3 nucleotide sequence: TGTGCCAGCAGTTTATCGCGGGCTGCCTATGGCTACACCTTC. Its protein is CASSLSRAAYGYTF.

On this clone itself: Germline is not matched at one junction end, which may reflect a read error. The chain is built from TRBV4-3 and TRBJ1-1; perhaps TRBD1 as D (6 bases). The CDR3 extends over 13 amino acids. Per germline, CDR1 LGHNA and CDR2 YSLEER. CDR3 sequence reads: CASSQVVGGAALF. The CDR3 nucleotides read TGCGCCAGCAGCCAAGTGGTTGGGGGGGCCGCTCTTTTT.

The CDR3 DNA is TGCGCCAGCGGAGTAGCGGGGGCGAACACCGGGGAGCTGTTTTTT. Translating it yields CASGVAGANTGELFF. V gene TRBV5-1 combines with J gene TRBJ2-2; 9 bases are shared with TRBD2. Germline loops: CDR1 SGHRS, CDR2 YFSETQ. The CDR3 covers 15 residues. After removal of 7 bases from V and 0 bases from J, the junction contained 4 bases not matched to a gene.

The rearrangement joins TRBV28 to TRBJ1-5; weak D call: TRBD1 (5 bases). There are 16 residues in the CDR3. The germline gives CDR1 MDHEN, CDR2 SYDVKM. Trimming cost V 4 bases and J 1 base, with 14 bases left between them. CDR3 bases: TGTGCCAGCAGTTGGCTCGGGGCGGGGAGCAATCAGCCCCAGCATTTT. This gives the protein CASSWLGAGSNQPQHF.

This clone is a singleton in its sample. The rearrangement joins TRBV4-3 to TRBJ1-3; D is ambiguous. The ends were cut back, 1 base at V and 4 bases at J, with 11 bases in the middle. Germline assignment: CDR1 LGHNA and CDR2 YSLEER. The CDR3 runs to 15 residues. The CDR3 region is CASSQGATAGNTIYF. The CDR3 nucleotides read TGCGCCAGCAGCCAAGGAGCGACTGCGGGAAACACCATATATTTT.

Remarks on this clone: Germline and junction disagree at one end, which may indicate a read error. This chain connects TRBV6-2 or TRBV6-3 to TRBJ2-5; weak D call: TRBD1 (6 bases). CDR1 and CDR2 (germline): MNHEY, SVGEGT. This CDR3 contains 17 residues. The CDR3 loop is CASSPRGGAIYQGTQYF. In nucleotides, the CDR3 is TGTGCCAGCAGCCCCCGTGGGGGCGCCATTTACCAAGGGACCCAGTACTTC.

The chain combines TRBV9 with TRBJ1-3, with 7 bases fitting TRBD1. The CDR3 has 14 amino acids. Germline CDR1 SGDLS, CDR2 YYNGEE. V gave up 0 bases and J gave up 4 bases; unmatched junction bases: 1. Written as DNA, the CDR3 is TGTGCCAGCAGCGTAGGGGACAGAGGAAACACCATATATTTT. This sequence encodes CASSVGDRGNTIYF. Complete variable domain (other parts from reference TRBV9 and TRBJ1-3): DSGVTQTPKHLITATGQRVTLRCSPRSGDLSVYWYQQSLDQGLQFLIQYYNGEERAKGNILERFSAQQFPDLHSELNLSSLELGDSALYFCASSVGDRGNTIYFGEGSWLTVV.

The V gene is TRBV7-8, the J gene TRBJ1-4; the D gene is possibly TRBD1 (5 bases). CDR3 length: 15 amino acids. Germline CDR1 and CDR2: SGHVS and FQNEAQ. Trimming shortened V by 4 bases and J by 10 bases, and 19 bases separated the two germline ends. In DNA form, the CDR3 reads TGTGCCAGCAGCTCCTCGGCAGGTGGGGGGACAAAACTGTTTTTT. This encodes CASSSSAGGGTKLFF.

V and J are TRBV5-4 and TRBJ2-3; TRBD2 matches 9 bases. Germline assignment: CDR1 SGHNT and CDR2 YYREEE (reference sequence). The CDR3 contains 15 residues. With 4 bases clipped from V and 3 bases from J, the junction kept 6 bases outside the gene matches. CDR3 protein: CASSTKRGVTDTQYF. CDR3 DNA: TGTGCCAGCAGCACCAAGCGGGGGGTTACAGATACGCAGTATTTT. Supplemented by reference TRBV5-4 and TRBJ2-3, the full variable domain reads ETGVTQSPTHLIKTRGQQVTLRCSSQSGHNTVSWYQQALGQGPQFIFQYYREEENGRGNFPPRFSGLQFPNYSSELNVNALELDDSALYLCASSTKRGVTDTQYFGPGTRLTVL.

This chain connects TRBV5-1 to TRBJ2-5; D is possibly TRBD1 (5 bases). The germline V gene has CDR1 SGHRS and CDR2 YFSETQ. CDR3 size: 13 residues. The ends were cut back, 3 bases at V and 5 bases at J, with 11 bases in the middle. DNA for the CDR3: TGCGCCAGCAGCTCCCCAGGGTATGAGACCCAGTACTTC. Its translation is CASSSPGYETQYF. The full variable domain, completed using reference TRBV5-1 and TRBJ2-5, is KAGVTQTPRYLIKTRGQQVTLSCSPISGHRSVSWYQQTPGQGLQFLFEYFSETQRNKGNFPGRFSGRQFSNSRSEMNVSTLELGDSALYLCASSSPGYETQYFGPGTRLLVL.

J is TRBJ1-5 and V is TRBV28; D not certain. Germline-derived CDR1 and CDR2 are MDHEN and SYDVKM. V lost 11 bases, J lost 0 bases, and 11 bases lay in between. The CDR3 runs to 13 residues. The CDR3 coding sequence is TGTGCCGCCGGGTTGGATAGCAATCAGCCCCAGCATTTT. Translation gives CAAGLDSNQPQHF.

The chain couples TRBV11-3 to TRBJ2-3; the D gene is possibly TRBD2 (6 bases). In germline, CDR1 is SGHNT, CDR2 YENEEA. V lost 4 bases to trimming and J lost 5 bases, with 10 bases between them. This CDR3 has 13 amino acids. CDR3 DNA sequence: TGTGCCAGCAGCTGGGGGACTGTAGATACGCAGTATTTT. This translates into CASSWGTVDTQYF.

Only one count was recorded for this clone. As DNA, the CDR3 is TGCAGCGTTGGAGGGCCAGTGAACACTGAAGCTTTCTTT. It encodes CSVGGPVNTEAFF. The rearrangement links TRBV29-1 to TRBJ1-1; no clear D gene. This CDR3 has 13 amino acids. Germline-derived CDR1 and CDR2 are SQVTM and ANQGSEA. The V gene lost 4 bases and the J gene lost 0 bases, with 9 bases spanning the gap.

This chain connects TRBV5-8 to TRBJ2-7; 9 nucleotides match TRBD2. The CDR3 is 13 residues long. V lost 4 bases, J lost 2 bases, and 1 base stayed unmatched. Germline V gene sequence: CDR1 SGHTS, CDR2 YDEGEE. CDR3 in amino acids: CASSPSGTYEQYF. The CDR3 DNA reads as TGTGCCAGCAGCCCTAGCGGGACCTACGAGCAGTACTTC. The entire variable domain, with the rest obtained from reference TRBV5-8 and TRBJ2-7, is as follows: EAGVTQSPTHLIKTRGQQATLRCSPISGHTSVYWYQQALGLGLQFLLWYDEGEERNRGNFPPRFSGRQFPNYSSELNVNALELEDSALYLCASSPSGTYEQYFGPGTRLTVT.

CDR3 residues: CASSVGGRSSGNTIYF. CDR3 in DNA: TGTGCCAGCAGCGTAGGCGGCCGAAGCTCTGGAAACACCATATATTTT. The chain has TRBV9 and TRBJ1-3; unclear D gene. Germline CDR1 and CDR2: SGDLS and YYNGEE. The V and J ends lost 0 bases and 0 bases respectively, with 10 bases between them. CDR3 size: 16 residues.

The chain links TRBV27 to TRBJ1-5; 9 bases agree with TRBD1. V shed 6 bases and J 2 bases; nucleotides not matched to a gene: 2. Per the germline V gene, CDR1 is MNHEY and CDR2 is SMNVEV (reference sequence). The length of the CDR3 is 14 residues. The CDR3 DNA follows: TGTGCCAGCAGGAGACAGGGGGGCAATCAGCCCCAGCATTTT. It is translated as CASRRQGGNQPQHF.

The rearrangement links TRBV7-8 to TRBJ2-2; the match to TRBD1 covers 9 bases. This CDR3 spans 15 amino acids. In germline, CDR1 is SGHVS, CDR2 FQNEAQ. The V and J ends lost 4 bases and 6 bases, in that order; junction bases with no gene match: 6. CDR3 DNA: TGTGCCAGCAGCTCGACAGGGGGACTCGCCGGGGAGCTGTTTTTT. Encoded protein: CASSSTGGLAGELFF.

The V gene is TRBV19, the J gene TRBJ1-5; unclear D gene. Germline CDR1 is LNHDA and CDR2 is SQIVND (reference sequence). The germline V and J ends were trimmed by 3 bases and 7 bases, with 7 bases remaining between them. The length of the CDR3 is 12 residues. The DNA for the CDR3 is TGTGCCAGTAGTATCGGGGAGCAGCCCCAGCATTTT. It is translated as CASSIGEQPQHF.

This clone turned up a few times. The chain couples TRBV19 to TRBJ1-2; 8 nucleotides line up with TRBD1. The trim removed 7 bases at V and 3 bases at J, leaving 10 bases unmatched. Per germline, CDR1 LNHDA and CDR2 SQIVND (reference sequence). This CDR3 has 15 residues. The CDR3 loop is CASTPGRGQDYGYTF. The CDR3 DNA reads as TGTGCCAGTACCCCTGGCAGGGGGCAGGACTATGGCTACACCTTC.

V gene TRBV4-3 combines with J gene TRBJ2-1, with 11 nucleotides matching TRBD2. V gave up 1 base and J gave up 7 bases; unmatched junction bases: 6. CDR3 length equals 16 residues. Germline V gene sequence: CDR1 LGHNA, CDR2 YSLEER. CDR3 loop: CASSQATSGVPNEQFF. The CDR3 DNA reads as TGCGCCAGCAGCCAAGCGACTAGCGGGGTACCAAATGAGCAGTTCTTC.

The chain employs TRBV5-4 and TRBJ2-5; D is uncertain. The germline V gene encodes CDR1 SGHNT and CDR2 YYREEE (reference sequence). This CDR3 contains 12 residues. V lost 3 bases, J lost 2 bases, and 5 bases lay in between. CDR3 nucleotides: TGTGCCAGCAGCTCGGTGCAAGAGACCCAGTACTTC. Translating it yields CASSSVQETQYF.

This sequence joins TRBV27 and TRBJ2-1, with TRBD2 matching 9 bases. Germline-derived CDR1 and CDR2 are MNHEY and SMNVEV (reference sequence). V shed 4 bases, J shed 2 bases, and the junction held 9 bases outside the gene matches. The CDR3 sequence is 17 residues long. The CDR3 DNA reads as TGTGCCAGCAGTTCTATCCTCTCTAGCGGGACCTACAATGAGCAGTTCTTC. Its translation: CASSSILSSGTYNEQFF.

The genes are TRBV7-2 and TRBJ1-5, with 8 bases identical to TRBD1. After removal of 5 bases from V and 4 bases from J, the junction contained 7 bases not matched to a gene. The CDR3 length is 15 residues. CDR1 and CDR2 from the germline V gene are SGHTA and FQGNSA. CDR3 in amino acids: CASSALTGANQPQHF. In DNA form, the CDR3 reads TGTGCCAGCAGCGCCCTGACAGGGGCAAATCAGCCCCAGCATTTT.

The genes are TRBV27 and TRBJ1-6; possible D gene TRBD1, 6 bases. The CDR3 runs to 18 residues. Trimming took off 3 bases at V and 10 bases at J, with 25 bases between the two ends. Per the germline V gene, CDR1 is MNHEY and CDR2 is SMNVEV (reference sequence). The CDR3: CASSFGLGGGRRGSPLHF. The CDR3 bases are TGTGCCAGCAGTTTCGGGCTAGGGGGGGGACGGCGGGGGTCACCCCTCCACTTT.

The J gene is TRBJ1-4, the V gene TRBV27; 9 nucleotides agree with TRBD1. The CDR3 consists of 14 residues. J was trimmed by 5 bases and V by 4 bases; bases with no gene match: 2. CDR1 is MNHEY, CDR2 SMNVEV, per germline (reference sequence). As DNA, the CDR3 is TGTGCCAGCAGTTCCGGGACAGGGAATGAAAAACTGTTTTTT. This gives the protein CASSSGTGNEKLFF. The variable domain in full, completed from reference TRBV27 and TRBJ1-4, reads EAQVTQNPRYLITVTGKKLTVTCSQNMNHEYMSWYRQDPGLGLRQIYYSMNVEVTDKGDVPEGYKVSRKEKRNFPLILESPSPNQTSLYFCASSSGTGNEKLFFGSGTQLSVL.

The V call is TRBV6-5, the J call TRBJ1-2, with no clear D. The V gene's germline CDR1 is MNHEY and CDR2 SVGAGI. V was trimmed by 6 bases and J by 0 bases, leaving 14 bases between them. The length of the CDR3 is 15 residues. The chain's CDR3 is CASRPFSRTNYGYTF. CDR3 DNA sequence: TGTGCCAGCAGGCCCTTCTCCAGAACTAACTATGGCTACACCTTC.

The chain employs TRBV9 and TRBJ1-4; 10 positions agree with TRBD1. CDR1 and CDR2 (germline): SGDLS, YYNGEE. The V segment lost 0 bases and the J segment 8 bases; nucleotides outside the gene matches: 7. There are 16 residues in the CDR3. CDR3 amino acids: CASSVATGGRGEKLFF. CDR3 bases: TGTGCCAGCAGCGTAGCGACAGGGGGCAGAGGGGAAAAACTGTTTTTT.